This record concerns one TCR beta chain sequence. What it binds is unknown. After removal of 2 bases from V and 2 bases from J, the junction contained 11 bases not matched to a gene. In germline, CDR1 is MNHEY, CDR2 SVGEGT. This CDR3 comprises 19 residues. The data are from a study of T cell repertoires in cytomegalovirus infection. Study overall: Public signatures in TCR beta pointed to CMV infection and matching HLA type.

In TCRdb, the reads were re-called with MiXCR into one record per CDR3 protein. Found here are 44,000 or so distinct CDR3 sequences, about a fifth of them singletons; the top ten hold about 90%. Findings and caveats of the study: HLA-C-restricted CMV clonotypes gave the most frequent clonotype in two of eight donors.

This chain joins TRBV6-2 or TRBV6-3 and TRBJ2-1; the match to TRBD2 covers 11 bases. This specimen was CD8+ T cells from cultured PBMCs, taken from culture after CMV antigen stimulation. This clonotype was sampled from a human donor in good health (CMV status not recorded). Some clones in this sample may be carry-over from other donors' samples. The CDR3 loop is CASSYDRLAGIRAYNEQFF. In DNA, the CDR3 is TGTGCCAGCAGTTACGATAGACTAGCGGGAATCAGGGCCTACAATGAGCAGTTCTTC.